Sequencing of this T cell receptor beta chain was carried out in a study of cytomegalovirus exposure and HLA in healthy donors. Study-wide context: Unique TCRs from HLA-typed donors, some 85 million of them, were held in an early data release. Of all 370 or so donors who were genotyped, roughly 81% belonged to the Caucasian-associated ancestry cluster. Study-level points and caveats: TCR association rates varied by HLA locus in a later analysis, with DRB1 highest and HLA-C lowest. Cytomegalovirus status was reportedly diagnosed by the classifier with high specificity and sensitivity.

This clone showed up just once. What it recognizes is unknown. This PCR relied on a set of 60 Vbeta primers and 13 Jbeta primers. This table comes from immunoSEQ multiplex PCR, and its TCRdb copy is limited to in-frame clones, with some not included. The table records roughly 170,000 clones, just under 80% of them present only once. The source material was PBMCs. This receptor was identified in a man in his thirties or forties in good health and CMV-seronegative.

This chain's CDR3 is CATRGQGAGSPLHF. The CDR3 nucleotides read TGTGCCACTCGGGGACAGGGGGCCGGGTCACCCCTCCACTTT. This chain links TRBV19 with TRBJ1-6; 12 bases are a match to TRBD1. CDR1 is LNHDA, CDR2 SQIVND, per germline (reference sequence). With 10 bases clipped from V and 10 bases from J, the junction kept 8 bases outside the gene matches. The length of the CDR3 is 14 residues.